The clone carrying this T cell receptor beta chain appeared many times. Its specificity is not known. Arm-PCR with iRepertoire HTBI primers amplified the CDR3 regions for these TCR beta libraries. TCRdb used MiXCR to reprocess the multiplex PCR reads, holding one entry per CDR3 protein. Among approximately 350,000 distinct CDR3 sequences listed, approximately 25% were seen once. This entry is derived from a study of regulatory T cells in long-lasting Graves disease. The CDR3 runs to 14 residues. Germline loops: CDR1 MNHNS, CDR2 SASEGT. Trimming cost V 6 bases and J 5 bases, with 16 bases left between them. Time point denoted: persistent/refractory GD, antithyroid drugs over 5 years with positive TRAb. PBMCs were the source of the RNA used for TCR sequencing. Findings of the study overall: Persistent Graves' patients showed less TCR diversity than newly diagnosed ones. The small sample size may have reduced accuracy.

This TCR was recovered from a woman in her thirties or forties with Graves disease. The sequenced sample was peripheral blood mononuclear cells (PBMCs), obtained when the disease was refractory, from a patient treated with antithyroid drugs. The V and J genes are TRBV6-1 and TRBJ2-5; tentatively, D is TRBD2 (7 bases). The CDR3 is CASSQWGGAETQYF. CDR3 nucleotide sequence: TGTGCCAGCAGCCAGTGGGGGGGCGCGGAGACCCAGTACTTC.